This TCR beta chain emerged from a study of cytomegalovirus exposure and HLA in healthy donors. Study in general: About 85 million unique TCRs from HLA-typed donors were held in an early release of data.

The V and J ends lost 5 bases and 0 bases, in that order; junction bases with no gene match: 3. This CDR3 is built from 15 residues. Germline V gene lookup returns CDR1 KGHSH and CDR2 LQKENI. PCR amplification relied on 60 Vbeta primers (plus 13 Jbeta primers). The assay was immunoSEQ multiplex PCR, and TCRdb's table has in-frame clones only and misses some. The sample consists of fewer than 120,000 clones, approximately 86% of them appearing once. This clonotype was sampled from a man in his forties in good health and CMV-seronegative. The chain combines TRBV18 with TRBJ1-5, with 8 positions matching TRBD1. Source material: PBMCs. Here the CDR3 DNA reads TGTGCCAGCTCAATGGACAGGGCTAGCAATCAGCCCCAGCATTTT. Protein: CASSMDRASNQPQHF. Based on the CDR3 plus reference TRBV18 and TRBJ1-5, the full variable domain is NAGVMQNPRHLVRRRGQEARLRCSPMKGHSHVYWYRQLPEEGLKFMVYLQKENIIDESGMPKERFSAEFPKEGPSILRIQQVVRGDSAAYFCASSMDRASNQPQHFGDGTRLSIL.